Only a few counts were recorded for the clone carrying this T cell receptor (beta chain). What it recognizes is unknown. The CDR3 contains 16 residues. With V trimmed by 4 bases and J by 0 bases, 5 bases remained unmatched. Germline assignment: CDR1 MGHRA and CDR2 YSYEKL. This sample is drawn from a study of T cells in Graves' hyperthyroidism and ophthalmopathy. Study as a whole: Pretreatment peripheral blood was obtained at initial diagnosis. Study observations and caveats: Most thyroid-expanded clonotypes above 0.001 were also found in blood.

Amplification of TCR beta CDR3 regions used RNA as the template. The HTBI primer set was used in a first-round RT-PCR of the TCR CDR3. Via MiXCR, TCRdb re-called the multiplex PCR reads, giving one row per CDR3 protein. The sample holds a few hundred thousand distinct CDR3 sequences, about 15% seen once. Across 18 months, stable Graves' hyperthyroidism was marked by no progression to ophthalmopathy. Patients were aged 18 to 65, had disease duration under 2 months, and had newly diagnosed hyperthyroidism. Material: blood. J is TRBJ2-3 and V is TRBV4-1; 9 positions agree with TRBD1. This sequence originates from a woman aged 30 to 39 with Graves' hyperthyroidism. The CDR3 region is CASSRGQGPSTDTQYF. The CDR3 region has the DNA TGCGCCAGCAGCCGTGGACAGGGGCCTAGCACAGATACGCAGTATTTT.